A single sample is the source of the 13 T cell receptor beta chains below, sequenced in a study of CD8+ T cells in alopecia areata. Extraction of RNA preceded its reverse transcription into cDNA, which served as the sequencing template. Data came from immunoSEQ multiplex PCR; TCRdb stores just in-frame clones and leaves some out. There are some 120,000 clones in the sample, none observed a single time. Sequencing was carried out using lesional skin. These receptors all stem from a C3H/HeJ mouse with alopecia areata. This strain has MHC haplotype H2-k.

This clone has just a few counts. Mouse gene names apply. The read ends 4 residues shy of where the CDR3 ends; the end is completed using the germline J gene. The V gene is TRBV1, the J gene TRBJ2-1; 13 bases are shared with TRBD2. The CDR3 is 15 residues long. Germline V CDR1 and CDR2: NSQYPW, LRSPGD (reference sequence). The sequenced CDR3 bases are TGCACCTGCAGTGGGGGGACTGGGGGGGGAGCT. Protein product: CTCSGGTGGGA. From start to end, the CDR3 is CTCSGGTGGGAEQFF.

As regards this clone: Germline and genes: mouse. The part of the CDR3 DNA that was read is TGCACCTGCAGTGCAGTTCTCCAGCAAGAC. It is translated as CTCSAVLQQD. The entire CDR3 sequence reads CTCSAVLQQDTQYF. This chain joins TRBV1 and TRBJ2-5; D ambiguous. The observed sequence ends 4 residues before the CDR3 terminus, with the missing tail filled in from the germline J gene. The CDR3 consists of 14 residues. Germline lookup yields CDR1 NSQYPW and CDR2 LRSPGD (reference sequence). Trimming stripped 1 base from V and 3 bases from J, with 8 bases between.

Details on this clone: All gene names here are mouse names. The DNA ends 4 residues before the CDR3 does, and the rest of the CDR3 is filled in from the germline J gene. This rearrangement joins TRBV13-3 to TRBJ2-1, with TRBD1 as a possible D gene (6 bases). The CDR3 runs 14 residues. The V gene's germline CDR1 is NNHDY and CDR2 SYVADS. The V end was cut by 5 bases, the J end by 3 bases, with 12 bases between. CDR3 amino acids: CASREGGIYAEQFF. The covered CDR3 bases are TGTGCCAGCAGAGAAGGGGGTATCTATGCT.

This clone was observed at least ten times. The genes and germline here are from mouse. CDR3 bases read: TGTGCCAGCACCGGGACTGGGGACTCCTAT. The encoded protein is CASTGTGDSY. The CDR3 in full is CASTGTGDSYEQYF. V and J are TRBV13-3 and TRBJ2-7, with 10 bases that match TRBD2. Read sequence stops 4 residues before the CDR3 end, and the germline J gene provides the missing end. Germline lookup yields CDR1 NNHDY and CDR2 SYVADS. The CDR3 consists of 14 residues. The J segment lost 0 bases and the V segment lost 6 bases, leaving 3 bases of the junction unmatched.

This clone was seen ten or more times. These gene names are mouse names. Sequencing ends 4 residues short of the CDR3 end; the germline J gene provides the rest. V usage is TRBV13-3 and J usage is TRBJ2-1; 7 nucleotides line up with TRBD1. The CDR3 runs to 14 residues. Germline lookup yields CDR1 NNHDY and CDR2 SYVADS. Trimming cost V 6 bases and J 1 base; bases outside gene matches: 4. The CDR3 loop reads CASTGQENYAEQFF. CDR3 DNA (partial): TGTGCCAGCACCGGACAGGAAAACTATGCT.

As concerns this clone: Gene labels here are mouse ones. The read ends 4 residues shy of where the CDR3 ends; the end is completed using the germline J gene. The chain combines TRBV16 with TRBJ2-4; D possibly corresponds to TRBD1 (5 bases). The length of the CDR3 is 15 residues. V was clipped by 1 base and J by 0 bases, with 8 bases between them. The germline V gene encodes CDR1 SGHSA and CDR2 FRNQAP. The sequenced CDR3 bases are TGTGCAAGCAGCTTAGCGGACAATAGTCAAAAC. Translation: CASSLADNSQN. The CDR3 in its entirety is CASSLADNSQNTLYF.

The table lists this clone with a few counts. Gene and germline names: mouse. The CDR3 end falls 4 residues outside the read, so it is completed with the germline J gene. V is TRBV19 and J is TRBJ2-2; the D gene is possibly TRBD1 (6 bases). The V gene's germline CDR1 is FNHDT and CDR2 SITEND (reference sequence). This CDR3 spans 15 amino acids. Trimming cost V 5 bases and J 0 bases, with 11 bases left between them. CDR3 DNA, as far as it was read: TGTGCCAGCAGGGGGACACATGCAAACACCGGG. This encodes CASRGTHANTG. Given in full, the CDR3 is CASRGTHANTGQLYF.

This clone was seen a handful of times. Each gene name is a mouse one. The CDR3 is cut off 4 residues early in the read; its end comes from the germline J gene. This chain connects TRBV13-2 to TRBJ2-2; 8 bases are shared with TRBD2. CDR3 length equals 15 residues. The V and J ends lost 5 bases and 0 bases, in that order; junction bases with no gene match: 3. Germline CDR1 reads NNHNN; CDR2 reads SYGAGS (reference sequence). CDR3 DNA, as far as it was read: TGTGCCAGCGGGGGGGACTGGTCAAACACCGGG. Protein: CASGGDWSNTG. The entire CDR3 sequence reads CASGGDWSNTGQLYF.

This clone was counted a few times. Gene names are the mouse ones. The CDR3 end lies 4 residues beyond the end of the read and is filled in from the germline J gene. The chain couples TRBV13-3 to TRBJ2-7; 8 bases are a match to TRBD2. Germline CDR1 and CDR2: NNHDY and SYVADS. V lost 4 bases to trimming and J lost 0 bases; unmatched junction nucleotides: 6. CDR3 size: 15 residues. CDR3 amino acids: CASSWRLGTSYEQYF. The CDR3 DNA, read in part, is TGTGCCAGCAGTTGGAGACTGGGGACCTCCTAT.

This clone was observed a handful of times. Gene names are mouse gene names. The read falls 4 residues short of the CDR3 end, and the missing part is taken from the germline J gene. The J gene is TRBJ2-2, the V gene TRBV13-1; maybe TRBD1 (5 bases). The V end was cut by 5 bases, the J end by 0 bases, with 8 bases between. The germline V gene has CDR1 NSHNY and CDR2 SYGAGN. This CDR3 is built from 14 residues. The chain's CDR3 is CASRDTANTGQLYF. The part of the CDR3 DNA that was read is TGTGCCAGCAGGGACACCGCAAACACCGGG.

About this clone itself: Any gene name here is a mouse gene name. The missing CDR3 end, 4 residues past where the read stops, is filled in from the germline J gene. The chain is built from TRBV13-3 and TRBJ2-4, with 8 bases identical to TRBD2. V dropped 6 bases and J dropped 0; count of bases not matched to a gene: 3. The CDR3 covers 14 residues. Germline CDR1 reads NNHDY; CDR2 reads SYVADS. The sequenced part of the CDR3 DNA is TGTGCCAGCACCCTGGGGGGTAGTCAAAAC. It encodes CASTLGGSQN. The CDR3 in its entirety is CASTLGGSQNTLYF.

This clone appeared a few times. The germline and genes are mouse ones. The read ends 4 residues before the CDR3 terminus; that terminus is restored from the germline J gene. The V call is TRBV13-3, the J call TRBJ1-4; perhaps TRBD1 as D (6 bases). Between the trimmed V and J ends, which lost 5 bases and 2 bases, there was a span of 10 bases. The CDR3 has 14 amino acids. CDR1 is NNHDY and CDR2 is SYVADS in the germline V gene. The sequenced part of the CDR3 DNA is TGTGCCAGCAGACGGGACATATCCAACGAA. Its translation is CASRRDISNE. The CDR3, in full, reads CASRRDISNERLFF.

With respect to this clone: The listed genes are named as in mouse. The CDR3 extends 4 residues past the end of the read, so its final part is completed from the germline J gene. The chain uses TRBV13-3 and TRBJ1-2; D call uncertain. Trimming cost V 1 base and J 0 bases, with 7 bases left between them. From germline, CDR1 is NNHDY and CDR2 SYVADS. The CDR3 has 14 residues. The CDR3: CASSDQSTNSDYTF. The sequenced CDR3 bases are TGTGCCAGCAGTGATCAGTCCACAAACTCC.